A selection of T cell receptor beta chains follows, all from one sample in a study of cytomegalovirus exposure and HLA in healthy donors. Data came from immunoSEQ multiplex PCR; TCRdb stores just in-frame clones and leaves some out. The table records approximately 150,000 clones, approximately 73% of them present only once. Sequenced input: PBMCs. The receptor source for this set is a man aged 30 to 45 in good health and CMV-seropositive. The CDR3 runs from the conserved cysteine through the conserved F or W. The D gene is left open where the match is weak. The size field is filled for only some rows; it gives once, few, many or a size class.

D gene	V gene	J gene	clone size	CDR3 protein	CDR3 DNA
NA	TRBV6-5	TRBJ1-1	few	CASSLFGLRGASAFF	TGTGCCAGCAGTTTATTTGGTCTTCGGGGGGCTTCGGCTTTCTTT
NA	TRBV28	TRBJ1-3	NA	CATREHSGNTIYF	TGTGCCACCCGAGAGCACTCTGGAAACACCATATATTTT
NA	TRBV9	TRBJ2-7	NA	CASSVTRGSYEQYF	TGTGCCAGCAGCGTGACGCGGGGCTCCTACGAGCAGTACTTC
NA	TRBV7-9	TRBJ1-4	few	CSSSLRSLGTNEKLFF	TGTTCCAGCAGCTTAAGGAGCCTGGGAACTAATGAAAAACTGTTTTTT
NA	TRBV5-1	TRBJ1-2	NA	CASRGSYGYTF	TGCGCCAGCAGGGGCAGTTATGGCTACACCTTC
TRBD2	TRBV19	TRBJ2-5	NA	CASSIGTSDEETQYF	TGTGCCAGTAGTATCGGGACTAGCGATGAGGAGACCCAGTACTTC
TRBD2	TRBV19	TRBJ2-2	NA	CASSTHPLAGLTGELFF	TGTGCCAGTAGTACTCATCCGCTAGCGGGATTGACCGGGGAGCTGTTTTTT
TRBD2	TRBV6-6	TRBJ2-3	NA	CASSYLGTTRTDTQYF	TGTGCCAGCAGTTACCTTGGGACTACCCGCACAGATACGCAGTATTTT
TRBD1	TRBV9	TRBJ1-5	NA	CASSATGGNQPQHF	TGTGCCAGCAGCGCGACAGGGGGCAATCAGCCCCAGCATTTT
NA	TRBV29-1	TRBJ2-7	NA	CSVESIYEQYF	TGCAGCGTTGAAAGCATCTACGAGCAGTACTTC
TRBD2	TRBV2	TRBJ2-1	NA	CASSIAGGPSLEQFF	TGTGCCAGCAGTATAGCGGGAGGGCCTTCTCTTGAGCAGTTCTTC
NA	TRBV11-2	TRBJ2-7	NA	CASSLERGEVYEQYF	TGTGCCAGCAGCTTAGAACGGGGAGAGGTCTACGAGCAGTACTTC
TRBD2	TRBV13	TRBJ2-7	NA	CASSGLEIDEQYF	TGTGCCAGCAGCGGACTAGAGATCGACGAGCAGTACTTC
TRBD1	TRBV11-2	TRBJ2-7	NA	CASSSRGPSSYEQYF	TGTGCCAGCAGCTCGAGGGGGCCCAGCTCCTACGAGCAGTACTTC
NA	TRBV9	TRBJ1-1	NA	CASSPSGQLSNTEAFF	TGTGCCAGCAGCCCCAGCGGACAGCTCTCGAACACTGAAGCTTTCTTT
NA	TRBV6-5	TRBJ2-7	many	CASSYAKMHEQYF	TGTGCCAGCAGTTACGCGAAAATGCACGAGCAGTACTTC
TRBD1	TRBV7-9	TRBJ1-5	NA	CASSLVTGGTNQPQHF	TGTGCCAGCAGCTTAGTGACAGGGGGCACCAATCAGCCCCAGCATTTT
TRBD1	TRBV28	TRBJ2-1	NA	CASKKVGTGRDEQFF	TGTGCCAGCAAAAAAGTAGGGACAGGGCGGGATGAGCAGTTCTTC
TRBD2	TRBV2	TRBJ2-5	once	CASRVTSGQETQYF	TGTGCCAGCCGTGTGACTAGCGGGCAAGAGACCCAGTACTTC
TRBD1	TRBV13	TRBJ2-7	NA	CASSLEGQGAQNEQYF	TGTGCCAGCAGCTTAGAGGGACAGGGGGCGCAGAACGAGCAGTACTTC
NA	TRBV6-9	TRBJ2-7	NA	CASSRRVWGTSNYEQYF	TGTGCCAGCAGCCGTCGGGTTTGGGGCACCTCCAATTACGAGCAGTACTTC
TRBD1	TRBV18	TRBJ1-1	NA	CASSRGTGGTGTEAFF	TGTGCCAGCTCACGGGGGACAGGGGGTACCGGCACTGAAGCTTTCTTT
NA	TRBV19	TRBJ2-7	NA	CASSGQGGEQYF	TGTGCCAGTAGTGGGCAGGGTGGCGAGCAGTACTTC
TRBD1	TRBV6-5	TRBJ2-7	once	CASSYAQGAGYEQYF	TGTGCCAGCAGTTACGCACAGGGGGCGGGCTACGAGCAGTACTTC
NA	TRBV29-1	TRBJ2-2	few	CSVEWGVNTGELFF	TGCAGCGTTGAGTGGGGGGTAAACACCGGGGAGCTGTTTTTT
NA	TRBV28	TRBJ1-1	NA	CASLGEVEAFF	TGTGCCAGCTTGGGGGAGGTGGAAGCTTTCTTT
NA	TRBV18	TRBJ1-1	NA	CASSPMEARGTEAFF	TGTGCCAGCTCACCAATGGAGGCGCGAGGCACTGAAGCTTTCTTT
TRBD2	TRBV9	TRBJ2-7	few	CASSVSGSLDYEQYF	TGTGCCAGCAGCGTTAGCGGGAGCCTGGACTACGAGCAGTACTTC